Presented here are 28 T cell receptor beta chains from one specimen sequenced in a study of T cell repertoires and HLA-DP antigens. Libraries were prepared by immunoSEQ multiplex PCR; TCRdb keeps only in-frame clonotypes and omits some of them. This table holds about 73,000 clones, around three quarters found once. These receptors have no identified antigens. Source material: CD4+ T cells from PBMCs. These receptors came from a man aged 55 to 70 in good health and CMV-seronegative.

The J gene is TRBJ1-2, the V gene TRBV4-3; D is unresolved. V gave up 0 bases and J gave up 0 bases, with 8 bases separating them. Germline V gives CDR1 LGHNA, CDR2 YSLEER. This CDR3 has 15 amino acids. The CDR3 nucleotides are TGCGCCAGCAGCCAAGACCGACAACCTAACTATGGCTACACCTTC. It encodes CASSQDRQPNYGYTF.

J is TRBJ1-1 and V is TRBV19, with 9 bases identical to TRBD1. V trimming: 5 bases; J trimming: 4 bases; junction bases outside the gene matches: 5. The length of the CDR3 is 14 residues. From germline, CDR1 is LNHDA and CDR2 SQIVND (reference sequence). The CDR3 here is CASSLQGASTEAFF. CDR3 DNA sequence: TGTGCCAGTAGTTTACAGGGGGCCAGCACTGAAGCTTTCTTT.

The V and J genes are TRBV7-9 and TRBJ1-1; tentatively, D is TRBD1 (5 bases). Germline CDR1 SEHNR, CDR2 FQNEAQ (reference sequence). The CDR3 extends over 13 amino acids. V was cut by 10 bases and J by 5 bases, with 17 bases left in between. The CDR3 region has the DNA TGTGCCACCCGCCCCGGGGGATATACTGAAGCTTTCTTT. It specifies CATRPGGYTEAFF.

This chain joins TRBV5-1 and TRBJ2-1, with 11 nucleotides matching TRBD2. CDR3 length: 14 amino acids. Germline CDR1 is SGHRS and CDR2 is YFSETQ. V lost 4 bases, J lost 9 bases, and 6 bases stayed unmatched. The CDR3 region is CASSRSGGASEQFF. The CDR3 coding sequence is TGCGCCAGCAGCCGTAGCGGGGGGGCCAGTGAGCAGTTCTTC. Full variable domain (rest looked up from reference TRBV5-1 and TRBJ2-1): KAGVTQTPRYLIKTRGQQVTLSCSPISGHRSVSWYQQTPGQGLQFLFEYFSETQRNKGNFPGRFSGRQFSNSRSEMNVSTLELGDSALYLCASSRSGGASEQFFGPGTRLTVL.

This chain joins TRBV11-2 and TRBJ2-7, with 7 bases lining up with TRBD1. The CDR3 loop spans 14 amino acids. From germline, CDR1 is SGHAT and CDR2 FQNNGV. The trim removed 5 bases at V and 2 bases at J, leaving 6 bases unmatched. The CDR3 region is CASSPYRGPYEQYV. CDR3 in DNA: TGTGCCAGCAGCCCATACAGGGGTCCCTACGAGCAGTACGTC.

The chain uses TRBV28 and TRBJ2-2, with TRBD2 matching over 8 bases. CDR1 and CDR2 from the germline V gene are MDHEN and SYDVKM. The trim removed 1 base at V and 3 bases at J, leaving 4 bases unmatched. The CDR3 loop spans 16 amino acids. The CDR3 DNA follows: TGTGCCAGCAGTTTATTTGAAGCGGGAGACACCGGGGAGCTGTTTTTT. Translated: CASSLFEAGDTGELFF. Using reference TRBV28 and TRBJ2-2 for the parts outside the CDR3, the full variable domain is DVKVTQSSRYLVKRTGEKVFLECVQDMDHENMFWYRQDPGLGLRLIYFSYDVKMKEKGDIPEGYSVSREKKERFSLILESASTNQTSMYLCASSLFEAGDTGELFFGEGSRLTVL.

CDR3 in DNA: TGTGCCAGCTGCATAACTGGGGGTAATGAAAAACTGTTTTTT. The encoded protein is CASCITGGNEKLFF. This rearrangement joins TRBV18 to TRBJ1-4; maybe TRBD1 (5 bases). Germline V gene data show CDR1 as KGHSH and CDR2 as LQKENI. The V and J ends lost 7 bases and 4 bases respectively, with 13 bases between them. The CDR3 runs 14 residues.

CDR3 region: CASSGRRHPYEQYV. Written as DNA, the CDR3 is TGTGCCAGCAGTGGCCGGCGACACCCCTACGAGCAGTACGTC. The rearrangement joins TRBV6-1 to TRBJ2-7, with unresolved D. CDR1 and CDR2 (germline): MNHNS, SASEGT. The V end lost 4 bases, the J end lost 2 bases, and 12 bases lay between the germline ends. CDR3 size: 14 residues.

V gene TRBV6-5 combines with J gene TRBJ2-3; no clear D. V lost 2 bases and J 5 bases, leaving 8 bases between the germline ends. CDR1 is MNHEY and CDR2 is SVGAGI in the germline V gene. The CDR3 totals 13 residues. Written as DNA, the CDR3 is TGTGCCAGCAGTTACCAGTTAGGAGATACGCAGTATTTT. Its translation: CASSYQLGDTQYF.

The rearrangement links TRBV18 to TRBJ1-1; D gene ambiguous. From germline, CDR1 is KGHSH and CDR2 LQKENI. The germline V and J ends were trimmed by 2 bases and 7 bases, with 11 bases remaining between them. There are 13 residues in the CDR3. The CDR3 DNA follows: TGTGCCAGCTCACCAATTAAAGAGCTTGAAGCTTTCTTT. Protein: CASSPIKELEAFF.

V gene TRBV5-6 combines with J gene TRBJ1-1; the match to TRBD1 covers 7 bases. CDR1 is SGHDT and CDR2 is YYEEEE in the germline V gene. CDR3 length: 14 residues. Germline trimming cut 2 bases from V and 5 bases from J; bases unmatched to any gene: 6. DNA for the CDR3: TGTGCCAGCAGCTTTATGACAGGGCGGACTGAAGCTTTCTTT. Its protein product is CASSFMTGRTEAFF.

CDR3 amino acids: CASSSGTNNYGYTF. The CDR3 DNA reads TGTGCCAGCAGCTCCGGGACAAATAACTATGGCTACACCTTC. This sequence joins TRBV7-8 and TRBJ1-2; tentative D call: TRBD1 (6 bases). The CDR3 sequence is 14 residues long. V lost 4 bases, J lost 1 base, and 10 bases lay in between. Germline lookup yields CDR1 SGHVS and CDR2 FQNEAQ. The full variable domain, its missing parts supplied by reference TRBV7-8 and TRBJ1-2, is GAGVSQSPRYKVAKRGQDVALRCDPISGHVSLFWYQQALGQGPEFLTYFQNEAQLDKSGLPSDRFFAERPEGSVSTLKIQRTQQEDSAVYLCASSSGTNNYGYTFGSGTRLTVV.

The chain uses TRBV5-1 and TRBJ1-4; maybe TRBD1 (6 bases). V lost 4 bases to trimming and J lost 8 bases, with 21 bases between them. The germline V gene encodes CDR1 SGHRS and CDR2 YFSETQ. The CDR3 is made up of 16 amino acids. In DNA form, the CDR3 reads TGCGCCAGCAGCGGAGGTCGTGGACAGCCAAACGAAAAACTGTTTTTT. This sequence encodes CASSGGRGQPNEKLFF.

V and J are TRBV9 and TRBJ1-1; D might be TRBD1 (6 bases). The V end lost 0 bases, the J end lost 5 bases, and 8 bases lay between the germline ends. The CDR3 sequence is 13 residues long. Germline V gene data show CDR1 as SGDLS and CDR2 as YYNGEE. The CDR3, as DNA: TGTGCCAGCAGCGTAGCCCAGGGGACTGAAGCTTTCTTT. Translating it yields CASSVAQGTEAFF.

This clone was seen a single time. V usage is TRBV6-1 and J usage is TRBJ2-7, with 11 bases matching TRBD2. Germline assignment: CDR1 MNHNS and CDR2 SASEGT. The CDR3 loop spans 17 amino acids. V trimming: 3 bases; J trimming: 2 bases; junction bases outside the gene matches: 9. This CDR3 reads CASSDLGTSGGAYEQYV. DNA of the CDR3: TGTGCCAGCAGTGACCTCGGGACTAGCGGAGGGGCCTACGAGCAGTACGTC.

The V and J genes are TRBV29-1 and TRBJ1-2; possible D gene TRBD1, 6 bases. The V end lost 6 bases, the J end lost 8 bases, and 19 bases lay between the germline ends. The CDR3 totals 13 residues. The germline CDR1 and CDR2 sequences are SQVTM and ANQGSEA. CDR3 nucleotide sequence: TGCAGCGTCGAAATTCAACAGGGTGGAGGCTACACCTTC. This codes for CSVEIQQGGGYTF. Supplemented by reference TRBV29-1 and TRBJ1-2, the full variable domain reads SAVISQKPSRDICQRGTSLTIQCQVDSQVTMMFWYRQQPGQSLTLIATANQGSEATYESGFVIDKFPISRPNLTFSTLTVSNMSPEDSSIYLCSVEIQQGGGYTFGSGTRLTVV.

This clone was found a few times. The rearrangement joins TRBV10-3 to TRBJ2-6; D unclear. CDR3 length: 15 amino acids. V was clipped by 7 bases and J by 0 bases, with 10 bases between them. Germline V gives CDR1 ENHRY, CDR2 SYGVKD. DNA of the CDR3: TGTGCCATCAAGGGTCCAGGCTCTGGGGCCAACGTCCTGACTTTC. Translated, it gives CAIKGPGSGANVLTF.

The chain is built from TRBV5-8 and TRBJ2-7, with a tentative D call TRBD1 (5 bases). Germline CDR1 reads SGHTS; CDR2 reads YDEGEE. With 7 bases removed from V and 3 bases from J, the gap between germline ends came to 8 bases. The CDR3 length is 11 residues. The CDR3 coding sequence is TGTGCCAGCCAGGGAATCTACGAGCAGTACTTC. Residues: CASQGIYEQYF.

The V call is TRBV11-3, the J call TRBJ2-1; D is possibly TRBD1 (6 bases). Germline CDR1 SGHNT, CDR2 YENEEA. CDR3 size: 16 residues. V shed 4 bases and J shed 0 bases, with 13 bases lying between them. CDR3 region: CASSSSVDSSYNEQFF. As DNA, the CDR3 is TGTGCCAGCAGCTCCTCAGTGGACAGCTCCTACAATGAGCAGTTCTTC.

This clone turned up a few times. This chain joins TRBV9 and TRBJ1-5; D gene uncertain. This CDR3 region has 13 residues. Trimming stripped 0 bases from V and 7 bases from J, with 8 bases between. Germline CDR1 is SGDLS and CDR2 is YYNGEE. This CDR3 reads CASSVADRQPQHF. DNA for the CDR3: TGTGCCAGCAGCGTAGCCGACCGGCAGCCCCAGCATTTT.

The chain employs TRBV18 and TRBJ2-3; D perhaps matches TRBD1 (6 bases). The V end was cut by 5 bases, the J end by 0 bases, with 15 bases between. Germline-derived CDR1 and CDR2 are KGHSH and LQKENI. The CDR3 runs to 16 residues. CDR3 sequence: CASSGWTVPSTDTQYF. The DNA for the CDR3 is TGTGCCAGCTCAGGATGGACAGTCCCTAGCACAGATACGCAGTATTTT.

The chain employs TRBV30 and TRBJ2-1; TRBD1 might be the D (7 bases). Germline CDR1 and CDR2: GTSNPN and SVGIG (reference sequence). The V gene lost 0 bases and the J gene lost 2 bases, with 11 bases spanning the gap. The CDR3 has 15 amino acids. CDR3: CAWSVGGTAYNEQFF. The CDR3 DNA sequence: TGTGCCTGGAGTGTAGGCGGGACAGCCTACAATGAGCAGTTCTTC.

In its sample, this clone was seen once. J is TRBJ2-2 and V is TRBV25-1; no definite D call. Trimming stripped 2 bases from V and 2 bases from J, with 6 bases between. There are 14 residues in the CDR3. Germline CDR1 and CDR2: MGHDK and SYGVNS. The CDR3 sequence: CASSERSNTGELFF. CDR3 coding DNA: TGTGCCAGCAGTGAAAGATCAAACACCGGGGAGCTGTTTTTT.

This chain uses TRBV19 with TRBJ1-5; 10 positions agree with TRBD1. V lost 9 bases and J lost 4; bases outside the gene matches: 3. The CDR3 covers 13 residues. Germline values: CDR1 LNHDA, CDR2 SQIVND (reference sequence). The CDR3 here is CASGTGDNQPQHF. DNA of the CDR3: TGTGCCAGCGGGACAGGGGATAATCAGCCCCAGCATTTT.

The gene calls are TRBV19 and TRBJ2-5; TRBD1 matches 8 bases. There are 14 residues in the CDR3. Germline CDR1 reads LNHDA; CDR2 reads SQIVND (reference sequence). With V trimmed by 4 bases and J by 2 bases, 3 bases remained unmatched. The CDR3 here is CASSTRTGQETQYF. CDR3 in DNA: TGTGCCAGTAGTACCAGGACAGGGCAAGAGACCCAGTACTTC.

The chain couples TRBV27 to TRBJ2-3; 7 nucleotides line up with TRBD1. V lost 2 bases, J lost 2 bases, and 10 bases stayed unmatched. The length of the CDR3 is 17 residues. The germline gives CDR1 MNHEY, CDR2 SMNVEV (reference sequence). The CDR3: CASSLLGRGINTDTQYF. As DNA, the CDR3 is TGTGCCAGCAGTTTACTGGGCAGGGGGATTAACACAGATACGCAGTATTTT.

This clone was seen just once. The rearrangement joins TRBV9 to TRBJ1-4; 7 bases are shared with TRBD1. V was pared by 1 base and J by 1 base, with 4 bases of the junction left unmatched. The CDR3 spans 16 residues. CDR1 SGDLS and CDR2 YYNGEE come from the germline V gene. CDR3 protein: CASSVTQGGTNEKLFF. The CDR3 DNA reads TGTGCCAGCAGCGTAACTCAGGGGGGAACTAATGAAAAACTGTTTTTT. Variable domain in full (rest from reference TRBV9 and TRBJ1-4): DSGVTQTPKHLITATGQRVTLRCSPRSGDLSVYWYQQSLDQGLQFLIQYYNGEERAKGNILERFSAQQFPDLHSELNLSSLELGDSALYFCASSVTQGGTNEKLFFGSGTQLSVL.

This chain connects TRBV7-9 to TRBJ1-6; no clear D. V dropped 5 bases and J dropped 12 bases, with 11 bases sitting between them. Germline CDR1 is SEHNR and CDR2 is FQNEAQ (reference sequence). The CDR3 runs to 12 residues. CDR3 coding DNA: TGTGCCAGCAGCCGTCAAGACGGACCCCTCCACTTT. It specifies CASSRQDGPLHF. Looking up the rest from reference TRBV7-9 and TRBJ1-6 gives the full variable domain: DTGVSQNPRHKITKRGQNVTFRCDPISEHNRLYWYRQTLGQGPEFLTYFQNEAQLEKSRLLSDRFSAERPKGSFSTLEIQRTEQGDSAMYLCASSRQDGPLHFGNGTRLTVT.